This T cell receptor (beta chain) came from a study of early T cells in non-severe SARS-CoV-2 infection. Each CDR3 protein gets one entry after TCRdb re-called the 5' RACE reads with MiXCR. The sample yields about 60,000 distinct CDR3 sequences, roughly an eighth seen once. The CDR3 contains 13 residues. Germline V gene sequence: CDR1 WSHSY, CDR2 SAAADI. V was pared by 4 bases and J by 9 bases, with 3 bases of the junction left unmatched. The source material was whole blood. The chain carries TRBV10-2 and TRBJ1-6; 7 bases agree with TRBD1. The receptor's source is an adult who was a healthcare worker with PCR-confirmed SARS-CoV-2 infection or an uninfected control (not recorded which). In DNA form, the CDR3 reads TGCGCCAGCAGTGGACAGGGAGGTTCACCCCTCCACTTT. Protein: CASSGQGGSPLHF.